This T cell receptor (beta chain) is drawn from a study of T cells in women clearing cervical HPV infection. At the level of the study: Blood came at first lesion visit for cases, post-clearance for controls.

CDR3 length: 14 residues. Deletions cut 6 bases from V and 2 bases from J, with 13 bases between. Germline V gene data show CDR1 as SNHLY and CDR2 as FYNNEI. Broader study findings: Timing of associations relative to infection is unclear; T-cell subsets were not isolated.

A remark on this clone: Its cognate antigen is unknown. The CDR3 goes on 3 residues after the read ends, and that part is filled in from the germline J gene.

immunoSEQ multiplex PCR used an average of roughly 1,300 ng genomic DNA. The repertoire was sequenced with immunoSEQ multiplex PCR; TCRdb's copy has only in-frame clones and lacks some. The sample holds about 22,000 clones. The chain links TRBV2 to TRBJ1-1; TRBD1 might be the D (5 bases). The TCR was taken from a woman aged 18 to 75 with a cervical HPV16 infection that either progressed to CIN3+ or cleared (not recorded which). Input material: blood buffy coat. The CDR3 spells CASRASGENTEAFF. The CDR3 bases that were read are TGTGCCAGCAGAGCCTCGGGGGAAAACACTGAA. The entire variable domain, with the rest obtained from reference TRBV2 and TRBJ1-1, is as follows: EPEVTQTPSHQVTQMGQEVILRCVPISNHLYFYWYRQILGQKVEFLVSFYNNEISEKSEIFDDQFSVERPDGSNFTLKIRSTKLEDSAMYFCASRASGENTEAFFGQGTRLTVV.